This T cell receptor (beta chain) came from a study of chemoradiotherapy in HPV16-positive cancers. The overall study: Candidate HPV-specific clones and shared TCR motifs came from two HPV16-positive patients.

Study-wide findings and caveats: HPV-specific T cells were functionally defined from only a couple of HPV16-positive patients. In HPV16-positive patients, HPV-responsive T-cell expansion tracked better recurrence-free survival.

With respect to this clone: What it binds is not known.

The CDR3 is 16 residues long. The V end lost 2 bases, the J end lost 5 bases, and 16 bases lay between the germline ends. Germline V CDR1 and CDR2: SGHTA, FQGTGA. Data came from immunoSEQ multiplex PCR; TCRdb stores just in-frame clones and leaves some out. The sample records 7,000 or so clones, 60% to 80% being singletons. The sequences come from tumor tissue, collected from a patient who underwent chemoradiotherapy. The chain couples TRBV7-3 to TRBJ2-1, with D tentatively TRBD1 (6 bases). This clonotype was sampled from a human donor with HPV-associated anogenital cancer. CDR3 residues: CASSLGANAGDNEQFF. CDR3 nucleotide sequence: TGTGCCAGCAGCTTAGGGGCTAATGCAGGGGACAATGAGCAGTTCTTC.